These T cell receptor beta chains were read from a single sample in a study of preoperative IRX-2 immunotherapy in early breast cancer. The method was immunoSEQ multiplex PCR; TCRdb's version includes in-frame clones alone and lacks a portion of them. This sample has roughly 2,800 clones, with approximately 80% found just once. Specimen: tumor tissue, collected after IRX-2 immunotherapy. Every receptor here comes from a human donor with breast cancer. Each CDR3 is given with its conserved first and last residue. Each record gives: V gene, D gene, clone size, J gene, CDR3 length, CDR3 protein, CDR3 DNA. D genes are given only for firm matches. Some rows have no size entry. The others give once, few or many, or a class for an expanded clone.

V gene: TRBV6-8
D gene: TRBD1
clone size: NA
J gene: TRBJ2-3
CDR3 length: 14
CDR3 protein: CATGTANTWDTQYF
CDR3 DNA: TGTGCCACCGGGACAGCCAACACATGGGATACGCAGTATTTT

V gene: TRBV6-8
D gene: TRBD1
clone size: NA
J gene: TRBJ1-2
CDR3 length: 13
CDR3 protein: CASREGQSYGYTF
CDR3 DNA: TGTGCCAGCAGGGAGGGACAGAGCTATGGCTACACCTTC

V gene: TRBV6-8
D gene: NA
clone size: NA
J gene: TRBJ1-6
CDR3 length: 12
CDR3 protein: CASSGVGETLHF
CDR3 DNA: TGTGCCAGCAGTGGGGTGGGCGAGACCCTCCACTTT

V gene: TRBV12-5
D gene: NA
clone size: NA
J gene: TRBJ1-1
CDR3 length: 16
CDR3 protein: CASGNDRDIQNTEAFF
CDR3 DNA: TGTGCTAGTGGGAATGACCGGGACATCCAGAACACTGAAGCTTTCTTT

V gene: TRBV6-7
D gene: NA
clone size: NA
J gene: TRBJ2-3
CDR3 length: 18
CDR3 protein: CASSYSPAGRTATDTQYF
CDR3 DNA: TGTGCCAGCAGTTACTCTCCAGCCGGGAGGACAGCCACAGATACGCAGTATTTT

V gene: TRBV6-7
D gene: TRBD1
clone size: NA
J gene: TRBJ1-6
CDR3 length: 15
CDR3 protein: CASSSFQGAEAPLHF
CDR3 DNA: TGTGCCAGCAGCAGCTTTCAGGGGGCCGAGGCACCCCTCCACTTT

V gene: TRBV12-5
D gene: TRBD1
clone size: NA
J gene: TRBJ1-1
CDR3 length: 15
CDR3 protein: CASGRSGQSRTEAFF
CDR3 DNA: TGTGCTAGTGGTCGTTCGGGACAGTCGAGAACTGAAGCTTTCTTT

V gene: TRBV30
D gene: NA
clone size: NA
J gene: TRBJ2-1
CDR3 length: 15
CDR3 protein: CAWSLRDSAYNEQFF
CDR3 DNA: TGTGCCTGGAGTCTCCGGGACTCCGCCTACAATGAGCAGTTCTTC

V gene: TRBV6-8
D gene: NA
clone size: NA
J gene: TRBJ1-2
CDR3 length: 14
CDR3 protein: CASSRATLDYGYTF
CDR3 DNA: TGTGCCAGCAGTCGGGCCACCTTGGACTATGGCTACACCTTC

V gene: TRBV6-8
D gene: NA
clone size: NA
J gene: TRBJ2-1
CDR3 length: 14
CDR3 protein: CASTSLGAHNEQFF
CDR3 DNA: TGTGCCAGCACCTCCCTGGGGGCCCACAATGAGCAGTTCTTC

V gene: TRBV19
D gene: NA
clone size: few
J gene: TRBJ1-1
CDR3 length: 14
CDR3 protein: CASSAHGENTEAFF
CDR3 DNA: TGTGCCAGTAGTGCCCATGGAGAGAACACTGAAGCTTTCTTT

V gene: TRBV30
D gene: NA
clone size: NA
J gene: TRBJ1-5
CDR3 length: 14
CDR3 protein: CAWSYGRANQPQHF
CDR3 DNA: TGTGCCTGGAGTTACGGCAGGGCCAATCAGCCCCAGCATTTT

V gene: TRBV5-1
D gene: NA
clone size: NA
J gene: TRBJ1-5
CDR3 length: 16
CDR3 protein: CASSLGPGITDQPQHF
CDR3 DNA: TGCGCCAGCAGCTTGGGACCAGGGATTACCGATCAGCCCCAGCATTTT

V gene: TRBV30
D gene: NA
clone size: NA
J gene: TRBJ2-7
CDR3 length: 14
CDR3 protein: CAWSRLGGGYEQYF
CDR3 DNA: TGTGCCTGGAGTCGTCTGGGCGGAGGCTACGAGCAGTACTTC

V gene: TRBV5-1
D gene: NA
clone size: NA
J gene: TRBJ1-3
CDR3 length: 15
CDR3 protein: CASSSGPSSGNTIYF
CDR3 DNA: TGCGCCAGCAGCAGCGGCCCAAGCTCTGGAAACACCATATATTTT

V gene: TRBV5-1
D gene: NA
clone size: NA
J gene: TRBJ2-5
CDR3 length: 14
CDR3 protein: CASSLHSPQETQYF
CDR3 DNA: TGCGCCAGCAGCTTGCACAGTCCCCAAGAGACCCAGTACTTC

V gene: TRBV6-8
D gene: NA
clone size: NA
J gene: TRBJ1-2
CDR3 length: 12
CDR3 protein: CASSSDPYGYTF
CDR3 DNA: TGTGCCAGCAGTAGCGACCCGTATGGCTACACCTTC

V gene: TRBV18
D gene: NA
clone size: NA
J gene: TRBJ2-2
CDR3 length: 15
CDR3 protein: CASSSPWGNTGELFF
CDR3 DNA: TGTGCCAGCTCATCCCCCTGGGGGAACACCGGGGAGCTGTTTTTT

V gene: TRBV1
D gene: NA
clone size: few
J gene: TRBJ1-6
CDR3 length: 18
CDR3 protein: CASSQPPNGGPWGSPLHF
CDR3 DNA: TGCGCCAGCAGCCAACCGCCCAACGGGGGGCCTTGGGGTTCACCCCTCCACTTT

V gene: TRBV25-1
D gene: NA
clone size: NA
J gene: TRBJ2-1
CDR3 length: 12
CDR3 protein: CASSEIYNEQFF
CDR3 DNA: TGTGCCAGCAGTGAAATTTACAATGAGCAGTTCTTC

V gene: TRBV11-3
D gene: NA
clone size: NA
J gene: TRBJ2-2
CDR3 length: 16
CDR3 protein: CASSQVDLSNTGELFF
CDR3 DNA: TGTGCCAGCAGCCAAGTAGACCTCTCGAACACCGGGGAGCTGTTTTTT

V gene: TRBV2
D gene: NA
clone size: NA
J gene: TRBJ1-2
CDR3 length: 14
CDR3 protein: CASSEAGKIDGYTF
CDR3 DNA: TGTGCCAGCAGTGAAGCAGGGAAGATCGATGGCTACACCTTC

V gene: TRBV28
D gene: TRBD2
clone size: NA
J gene: TRBJ2-2
CDR3 length: 14
CDR3 protein: CASSSGGATGELFF
CDR3 DNA: TGTGCCAGCAGTTCCGGGGGGGCGACCGGGGAGCTGTTTTTT

V gene: TRBV6-8
D gene: TRBD1
clone size: large
J gene: TRBJ2-7
CDR3 length: 16
CDR3 protein: CASSYYQTGFQYEQYF
CDR3 DNA: TGTGCCAGCAGTTACTATCAGACAGGGTTCCAATACGAGCAGTACTTC

V gene: TRBV28
D gene: NA
clone size: NA
J gene: TRBJ2-7
CDR3 length: 14
CDR3 protein: CATQGTSPAYEQYF
CDR3 DNA: TGTGCCACCCAAGGGACTTCCCCCGCCTACGAGCAGTACTTC